The present T cell receptor (beta chain) was sequenced within a study of shared clonotypes between healthy human individuals. Study-level findings and limits: Sharing across four donors was seen in 4% to 6.5% of naive CD4 clonotypes. Expectations were that clonotype sharing among donors would be affected by sequencing depth. Depth was large, yet rarefaction showed that sorted-subset sequencing was incomplete.

The assay was immunoSEQ multiplex PCR, and TCRdb's table has in-frame clones only and misses some. The sample consists of about 2.5 million clones, around 93% of them appearing once. Donors were healthy HIV-negative adults without recently reported acute infections or vaccinations. As regards this clone: Its antigen is not known.

This TCR derives from a man aged 18-30 years in good health. Some clones in this sample may be carry-over from other donors' samples. Sequencing was performed on naive CD4+ T cells from PBMCs. The subset here: CD45RA+ positively selected.

The CDR3 nucleotides are TGTGCCAGCAGTGCAGGGGGGTACTCTAACTATGGCTACACCTTC. Its translation: CASSAGGYSNYGYTF. The chain uses TRBV6-1 and TRBJ1-2; the match to TRBD1 covers 7 bases. Germline V CDR1 and CDR2: MNHNS, SASEGT. CDR3 length equals 15 residues. V shed 4 bases, J shed 0 bases, and the junction held 5 bases outside the gene matches.